These T cell receptor beta chains were read from a single sample in a study of CXCR3-negative and CXCR3-positive naive CD8 T cells. No DNA is given; TCRdb re-called the 5' RACE reads and lists each CDR3 protein once. Recorded for this sample: approximately 100,000 distinct CDR3 sequences. Sequenced input: naive CXCR3+ CD8+ T cells from blood. Source of these receptors: a human donor in good health. Some clones in this sample may be carry-over from other donors' samples. Each CDR3 is given with its conserved first and last residue.

j_call v_call cdr3_aa
TRBJ2-7 TRBV7-3 CASSPSGLEAYEQYF
TRBJ2-1 TRBV5-1 CASSFTGLSNEQFF
TRBJ2-5 TRBV12-3/TRBV12-4 CASSFVRYQETQYF
TRBJ2-1 TRBV6-6 CAGPGWDRYNEQFF
TRBJ2-5 TRBV28 CASSSRGGSVHEYQETQYF
TRBJ1-1 TRBV4-1 CASSQVDTEAFF
TRBJ2-5 TRBV7-9 CASREGTAQETQYF
TRBJ1-5 TRBV4-2 CASSQEGLWPQHF
TRBJ2-7 TRBV6-5 CASSYQTNPTGHEQYF
TRBJ2-7 TRBV12-3/TRBV12-4 CASRGLGHISSYEQYF
TRBJ2-7 TRBV29-1 CSVETGGAYEQYF
TRBJ2-7 TRBV7-9 CASSPSAGTSGGHEDEQYF
TRBJ2-7 TRBV19 CASSPGTGVLSYEQYF
TRBJ2-1 TRBV15 CATSRDRTGIPYNEQFF
TRBJ2-7 TRBV7-2 CASSRPDGSSYEQYF
TRBJ2-2 TRBV11-2 CASSYLLAGNTGELFF
TRBJ2-7 TRBV20-1 CSVRDNSYEQYF
TRBJ1-2 TRBV5-1 CASSGGQGENYGYTF
TRBJ2-6 TRBV4-2 CASSHLNVGANVLTF
TRBJ2-1 TRBV6-6 CASTPGSYNEQFF
TRBJ2-7 TRBV29-1 CSVVGISYEQYF
TRBJ2-2 TRBV14 CASSVAGVRVAGELFF
TRBJ1-4 TRBV7-9 CASSLAHRVANEKLFF
TRBJ2-3 TRBV7-9 CASSYTSSTDTQYF
TRBJ2-2 TRBV12-3/TRBV12-4 CASSPPRPRQGSNTGELFF
TRBJ2-7 TRBV5-1 CASGLVGGGAVEQYF
TRBJ2-7 TRBV20-1 CSAREREFEQYF
TRBJ2-1 TRBV6-2/TRBV6-3 CASSYQPAGRNNEQFF
TRBJ1-2 TRBV9 CASSVDGNYGYTF
TRBJ2-7 TRBV20-1 CSASPWGRSSYEQYF
TRBJ2-7 TRBV27 CASSATTGYEQYF
TRBJ2-4 TRBV7-9 CASGPSETKNIQYF
TRBJ2-1 TRBV3-1 CASSHDPMTGGYNEQFF
TRBJ2-1 TRBV5-6 CASSPRTGTGMNEQFF